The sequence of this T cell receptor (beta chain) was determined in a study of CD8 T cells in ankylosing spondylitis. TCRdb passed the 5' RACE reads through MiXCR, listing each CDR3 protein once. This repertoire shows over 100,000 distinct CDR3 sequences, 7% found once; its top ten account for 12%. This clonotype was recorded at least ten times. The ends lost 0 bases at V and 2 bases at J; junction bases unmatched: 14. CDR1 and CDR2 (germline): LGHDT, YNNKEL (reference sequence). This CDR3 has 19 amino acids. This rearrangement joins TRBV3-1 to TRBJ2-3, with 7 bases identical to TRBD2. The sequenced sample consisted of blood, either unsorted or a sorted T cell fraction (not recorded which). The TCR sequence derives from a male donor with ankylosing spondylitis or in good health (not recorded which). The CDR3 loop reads CASSQEPGLGSVYTDTQYF. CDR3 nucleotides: TGTGCCAGCAGCCAAGAACCCGGACTAGGTTCGGTTTACACAGATACGCAGTATTTT.